The present TCR beta chain was sequenced within a study of cytomegalovirus exposure and HLA in healthy donors. Regarding this clone: The target antigen is unknown.

The study ran its PCR with 60 Vbeta and 13 Jbeta primers. This table comes from immunoSEQ multiplex PCR, and its TCRdb copy is limited to in-frame clones, with some not included. The repertoire holds about 150,000 clones, with roughly 80% as singletons. There are 13 residues in the CDR3. Germline V gives CDR1 MDHEN, CDR2 SYDVKM. The V end lost 5 bases, the J end lost 5 bases, and 12 bases lay between the germline ends. General study points: Productive rates of about 87% or about 30% were seen for most TCR beta V segments in an earlier analysis.

This TCR was sampled from a woman aged 40-49 years in good health and CMV-seronegative. Input material: PBMCs. The rearrangement uses TRBV28 and TRBJ1-1, with D unresolved. The CDR3 sequence: CASSPPGGTEAFF. The CDR3, as DNA: TGTGCCAGCAGTCCTCCAGGAGGGACTGAAGCTTTCTTT.